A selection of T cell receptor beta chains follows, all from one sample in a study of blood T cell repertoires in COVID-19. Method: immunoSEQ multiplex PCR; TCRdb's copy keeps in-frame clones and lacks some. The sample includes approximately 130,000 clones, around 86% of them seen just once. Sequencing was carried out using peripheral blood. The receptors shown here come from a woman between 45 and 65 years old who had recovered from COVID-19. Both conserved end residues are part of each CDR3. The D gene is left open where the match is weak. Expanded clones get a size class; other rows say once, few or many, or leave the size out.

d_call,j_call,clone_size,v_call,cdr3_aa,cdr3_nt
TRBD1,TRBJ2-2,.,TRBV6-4,CASSAGTGETGELFF,TGTGCCAGCAGTGCCGGGACAGGGGAAACCGGGGAGCTGTTTTTT
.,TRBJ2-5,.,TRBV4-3,CASSPTVQQGTQYF,TGCGCCAGCAGTCCCACCGTCCAGCAGGGGACCCAGTACTTC
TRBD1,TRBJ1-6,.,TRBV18,CASTSTGDNSPLHF,TGTGCCAGCACATCTACAGGGGATAATTCACCCCTCCACTTT
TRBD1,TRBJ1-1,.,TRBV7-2,CASSVNRGRGSEAFF,TGTGCCAGCAGCGTAAACAGGGGGCGCGGGTCTGAAGCTTTCTTT
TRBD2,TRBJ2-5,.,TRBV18,CASSPGLAGGYQETQYF,TGTGCCAGCTCACCGGGACTAGCGGGGGGATACCAAGAGACCCAGTACTTC
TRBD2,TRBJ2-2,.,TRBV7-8,CASSFREGFGELFF,TGTGCCAGCAGCTTCCGGGAGGGGTTCGGGGAGCTGTTTTTT
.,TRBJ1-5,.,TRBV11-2,CASSSLGPGQPQHF,TGTGCCAGCAGCTCATTAGGCCCGGGGCAGCCCCAGCATTTT
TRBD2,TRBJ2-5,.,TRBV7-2,CASSLGGLAGVETQYF,TGTGCCAGCAGCTTAGGGGGACTAGCGGGAGTGGAGACCCAGTACTTC
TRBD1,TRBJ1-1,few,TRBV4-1,CASSQDRGQGTEAFF,TGCGCCAGCAGCCAAGATCGCGGACAGGGCACTGAAGCTTTCTTT
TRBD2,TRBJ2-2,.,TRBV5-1,CASSRLAGSVGSTGELFF,TGCGCCAGCTCACGACTAGCGGGATCAGTAGGTTCCACCGGGGAGCTGTTTTTT